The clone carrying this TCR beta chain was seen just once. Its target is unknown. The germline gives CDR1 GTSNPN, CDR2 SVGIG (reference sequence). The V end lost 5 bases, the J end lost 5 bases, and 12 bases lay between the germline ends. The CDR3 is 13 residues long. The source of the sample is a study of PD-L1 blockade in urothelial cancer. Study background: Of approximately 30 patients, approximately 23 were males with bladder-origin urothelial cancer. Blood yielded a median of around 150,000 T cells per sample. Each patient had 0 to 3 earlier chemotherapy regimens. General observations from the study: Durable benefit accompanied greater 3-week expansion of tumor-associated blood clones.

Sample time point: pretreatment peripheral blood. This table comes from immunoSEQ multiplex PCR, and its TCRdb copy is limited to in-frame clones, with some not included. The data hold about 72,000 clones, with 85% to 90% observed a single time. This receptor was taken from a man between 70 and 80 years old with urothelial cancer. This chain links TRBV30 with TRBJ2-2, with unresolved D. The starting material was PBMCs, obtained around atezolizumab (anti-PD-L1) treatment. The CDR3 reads CAWARVLTGELFF. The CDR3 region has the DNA TGTGCCTGGGCCCGGGTCCTAACCGGGGAGCTGTTTTTT.